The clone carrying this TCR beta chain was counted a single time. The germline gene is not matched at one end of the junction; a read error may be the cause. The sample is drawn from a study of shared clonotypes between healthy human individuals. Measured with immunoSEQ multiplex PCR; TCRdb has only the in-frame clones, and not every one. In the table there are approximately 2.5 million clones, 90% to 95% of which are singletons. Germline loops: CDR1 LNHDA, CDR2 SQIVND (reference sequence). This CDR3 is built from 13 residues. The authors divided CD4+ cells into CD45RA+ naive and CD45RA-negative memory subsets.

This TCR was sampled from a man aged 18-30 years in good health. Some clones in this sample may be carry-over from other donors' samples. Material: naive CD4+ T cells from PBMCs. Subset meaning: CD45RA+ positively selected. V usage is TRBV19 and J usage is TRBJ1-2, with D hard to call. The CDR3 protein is CASSIGVLYGYTF. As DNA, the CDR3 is TGTGCCAGTAGCATAGGAGTTCTCTATGGCTACACCTTC.